This entry is about one T cell receptor beta chain. Its antigen remains undetermined. No base qualities exist here, and no much larger clone lies one base off it. The immunoSEQ Assay, a bias-controlled multiplex PCR, was used to amplify TCRbeta CDR3 regions from genomic DNA. On the study's bioinformatics: Within the assay, amplification of reference gene primers was used to estimate how many nucleated cells each sample contained. Sequence reads were collapsed and filtered to measure the absolute abundance of every unique TCRbeta CDR3 rearrangement. For each sample, productive Simpson clonality was calculated as the square root of Simpson's diversity index over productive rearrangements. TCRdb carries this immuneACCESS record with in-frame sequences only. Its versions omit some clonotypes, under half of them owing to an unresolved V gene in the studies checked, with the rest unexplained. From that table come the V and J calls and clone size; the DNA was used to work out D and trimming. The sample contains some 100,000 clones, 70% to 90% of them found a single time. The top ten clonotypes cover around 1.1% of the sample.

The collaborating institutions used their own protocols to collect whole blood in K2EDTA tubes. Collaborator samples were shipped for TCRbeta analysis as frozen whole blood, isolated PBMCs, or DNA extracted from either sample type. Counted from cysteine to phenylalanine, this CDR3 has 14 amino acids. The read is trimmed to its CDR3 DNA, 42 bases read in frame from base 1. V is cut by 3 bases and J by 3 bases, and the space between the germline ends is 9 bases. The germline V gene (reference sequence) provides CDR1 PRHDT and CDR2 FYEKMQ. This sample is drawn from a study of blood T cell repertoires in COVID-19 (dated by TCRdb to 2018 to 2021). About the study as a whole: Samples from collaborators originated in the United States, Italy and Spain and spanned both the acute and convalescent phases of COVID-19. The prospective study material was composed of cDNA or gDNA derived from T cells, B-cell-depleted T cells, or PBMCs. Deeply sampled blood TCRbeta repertoires from subjects exposed to, actively infected with, or recovered from COVID-19 were included in the dataset. A freely available public database, intended as a resource for researchers studying the immune response to SARS-CoV-2, is where the repertoires were released. The samples were drawn from the first 160 participants of the ongoing ImmuneRACE study and from 1,254 subjects provided by 6 global collaborators. A de-identified subject ID, COVID-19 status, age in years and sex were almost always included in the sample metadata. Where available, HLA class I and class II types were obtained from metadata supplied by the sample provider rather than from assay-based typing.

What the study reported, not specific to this receptor: Clinical and demographic metadata were provided uncurated, with the amount varying by source and participant.

The receptor chain draws on TRBV13 and TRBJ2-1; perhaps TRBD1 is the D gene, with 6 bases matching. This clonotype was sampled from a human donor in a cohort sampled during active COVID-19. The specimen sequenced was peripheral blood. DNA sequence: TGTGCCAGCAGCTTCGACAGGAACTACAATGAGCAGTTCTTC. It specifies CASSFDRNYNEQFF.